This TCR beta chain is drawn from a study of blood T cell repertoires in COVID-19. As for the study in general: In each case, the material was cDNA or gDNA derived from T cells, B-cell-depleted T cells, or PBMCs.

In the authors' workflow: Nucleated cell counts were estimated from reference gene primer amplification. Sequencing was performed with immunoSEQ multiplex PCR; in TCRdb, only in-frame clones are kept and a portion is missing. D and trimming come from the DNA, and the V and J calls and clone size come from that table. The sample contains roughly 150,000 clones, approximately 90% of which appear only once. V trimming: 0 bases; J trimming: 8 bases; junction bases outside the gene matches: 9. This CDR3 has 15 amino acids. The germline gives CDR1 SEHNR, CDR2 FQNEAQ (reference sequence). The chain recombines TRBV7-9 with TRBJ1-2, with 7 positions matching TRBD1. Sequenced input: peripheral blood. This TCR derives from a man between 18 and 29 years old with COVID-19, enrolled during active disease. CDR3 amino acids: CASSLAEQGPWGYTF. The CDR3 DNA is TGTGCCAGCAGCTTAGCGGAACAGGGGCCATGGGGCTACACCTTC.